This TCR beta chain comes out of a study of cytomegalovirus exposure and HLA in healthy donors. Only one count was recorded for this clone. 60 Vbeta and 13 Jbeta primers were used in PCR. The data were produced by immunoSEQ multiplex PCR, yet TCRdb's version contains in-frame clones alone and is incomplete. The data show about 160,000 clones, with around four fifths seen just once and around 1.5% held by the top ten. In germline, CDR1 is SGHDN, CDR2 FVKESK. The CDR3 totals 15 residues. Unmatched junction bases numbered 8, after V lost 4 bases and J lost 8 bases. The receptor comes from a young woman in good health and CMV-seronegative. Sequencing was done on a sample of PBMCs. This chain connects TRBV14 to TRBJ2-5; 12 nucleotides match TRBD2. The CDR3 sequence: CASSRTSGEKGTQYF. As DNA, the CDR3 is TGTGCCAGCAGCCGGACTAGCGGGGAGAAAGGAACCCAGTACTTC.